This passage covers 2 T cell receptor beta chains from one sample sequenced in a study of response to subunit inactivated influenza vaccine. TCRdb called the RT-PCR reads again in MiXCR, with one record for every CDR3 protein. This sample carries roughly 670,000 distinct CDR3 sequences, less than 15% of them seen once, and the ten largest clones take approximately 7.6%. This specimen was PBMCs from blood, taken 14 days before vaccination. The receptors shown here come from a man over 45 who received an inactivated influenza vaccine.

This clonotype showed up many times. The rearrangement joins TRBV7-2 to TRBJ2-7; TRBD1 is a possible D gene (6 bases). Trimming removed 1 base at V and 10 bases at J, with 11 bases between. Germline values: CDR1 SGHTA, CDR2 FQGNSA. This CDR3 is built from 12 residues. The CDR3 loop reads CASSLDRGSQYF. DNA of the CDR3: TGTGCCAGCAGCTTAGATAGGGGGAGTCAGTACTTC.

The chain combines TRBV27 with TRBJ2-1; D possibly matches TRBD1 or TRBD2 (6 bases each). The germline CDR1 and CDR2 sequences are MNHEY and SMNVEV (reference sequence). V lost 5 bases, J lost 6 bases, and 14 bases lay in between. This CDR3 contains 14 residues. The CDR3 sequence: CASSRNGGGNEQFF. The CDR3 DNA reads TGTGCCAGCAGTCGAAACGGAGGGGGCAATGAGCAGTTCTTC.